The clone carrying this T cell receptor beta chain has at least ten counts. Per germline, CDR1 DFQATT and CDR2 SNEGSKA (reference sequence). The CDR3 is made up of 20 amino acids. J was trimmed by 3 bases and V by 0 bases; bases with no gene match: 21. This sample is drawn from a study of T-cell reconstitution after alpha-beta-depleted transplantation in children. The TCRbeta library incorporated unique molecular identifiers. TCRdb re-called the PCR reads through MiXCR, storing one row per CDR3 protein. The table shows about 200,000 distinct CDR3 sequences, with 13% to 15% occurring only once. The material was PBMCs from the stem cell graft donor, obtained from the stem cell graft. The rearrangement uses TRBV20-1 and TRBJ2-5, with 8 bases that match TRBD2. This receptor was identified in a human donor who donated a stem cell graft to a child with acute lymphoblastic leukemia. In DNA form, the CDR3 reads TGCAGTGCTAGAGATCTGAGTCCGGGGGGGCGGCGGGGGATTAAAGAGACCCAGTACTTC. Translation gives CSARDLSPGGRRGIKETQYF.